This TCR beta chain was retrieved from a study of T-cell memory formation after mild COVID-19. Study-wide context: Among the donors, TCR clusters were largely specific to each donor. General study findings and limits: Clones shrinking between day 15 and 85 showed a balanced CD4/CD8 split, and those that grew later tilted toward CD4+. Pre-infection memory showed some responding clones, and this suggested that cross-reactive memory joined.

Points on this clonotype: Its matching antigen is unknown.

One entry per CDR3 protein results from TCRdb running MiXCR on the 5' RACE reads. The sample shows some 310,000 distinct CDR3 sequences, 20% to 25% of them seen only once. CDR3 length equals 11 residues. V was trimmed by 6 bases and J by 10 bases, leaving 11 bases between them. The sequence was collected from a man between 18 and 35 years old who had mild COVID-19 (a few samples of this study predate the infection). Cell type and time point are not known. The rearrangement links TRBV12-3 or TRBV12-4 to TRBJ2-3; D not certain. The sample comprised PBMCs or a T cell subset sorted from them (not recorded which). The CDR3 DNA reads TGTGCCAGCAGCCTTTACGTTGCGCAGTATTTT. Residues: CASSLYVAQYF.